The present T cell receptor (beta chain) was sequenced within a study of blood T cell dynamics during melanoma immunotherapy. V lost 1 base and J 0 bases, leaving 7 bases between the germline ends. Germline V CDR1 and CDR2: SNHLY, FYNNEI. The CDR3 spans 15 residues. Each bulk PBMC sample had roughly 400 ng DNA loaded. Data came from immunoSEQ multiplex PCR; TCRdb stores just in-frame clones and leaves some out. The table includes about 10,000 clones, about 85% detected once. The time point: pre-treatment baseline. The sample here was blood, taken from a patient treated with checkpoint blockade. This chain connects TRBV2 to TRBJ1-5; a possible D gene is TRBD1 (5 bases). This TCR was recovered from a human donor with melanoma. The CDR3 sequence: CASSEGTGSNQPQHF. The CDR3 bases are TGTGCCAGCAGTGAAGGAACAGGTAGCAATCAGCCCCAGCATTTT. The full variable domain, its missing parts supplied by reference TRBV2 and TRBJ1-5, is EPEVTQTPSHQVTQMGQEVILRCVPISNHLYFYWYRQILGQKVEFLVSFYNNEISEKSEIFDDQFSVERPDGSNFTLKIRSTKLEDSAMYFCASSEGTGSNQPQHFGDGTRLSIL.